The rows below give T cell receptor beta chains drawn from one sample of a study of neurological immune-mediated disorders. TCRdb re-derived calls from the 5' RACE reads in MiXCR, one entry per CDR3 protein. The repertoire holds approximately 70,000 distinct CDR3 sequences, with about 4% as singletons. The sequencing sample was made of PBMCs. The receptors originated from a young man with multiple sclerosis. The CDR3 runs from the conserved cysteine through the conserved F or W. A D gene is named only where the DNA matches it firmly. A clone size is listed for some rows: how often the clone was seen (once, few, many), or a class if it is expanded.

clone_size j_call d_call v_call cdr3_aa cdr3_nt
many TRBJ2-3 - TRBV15 CATSRSALGFNSDTQYF TGTGCCACCAGCAGGTCGGCTTTGGGCTTCAACTCAGATACGCAGTATTTT
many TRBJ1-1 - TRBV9 CASSAPGPENTEAFF TGTGCCAGCAGCGCACCGGGACCCGAGAACACTGAAGCTTTCTTT
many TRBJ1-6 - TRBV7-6 CASSLGAGSQHSPLHF TGTGCCAGCAGCTTAGGGGCCGGGTCCCAGCATTCACCCCTCCACTTT
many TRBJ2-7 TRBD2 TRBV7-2 CASSPRAGGQQYF TGTGCCAGCAGCCCCCGGGCGGGGGGCCAGCAGTACTTC
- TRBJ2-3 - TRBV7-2 CASSLVGTPADTQYF TGTGCCAGCAGCTTAGTAGGAACACCCGCAGATACGCAGTATTTT
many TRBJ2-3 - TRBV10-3 CAISGGGVPTDTQYF TGTGCCATCAGTGGCGGCGGGGTCCCCACAGATACGCAGTATTTT
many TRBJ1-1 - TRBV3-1 CASSQGNTEAFF TGCGCCAGCAGCCAAGGAAACACTGAAGCTTTCTTT
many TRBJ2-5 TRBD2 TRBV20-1 CSARELAGLAGGRETQYF TGCAGTGCTAGAGAGCTTGCGGGGCTAGCGGGGGGGCGAGAGACCCAGTACTTC
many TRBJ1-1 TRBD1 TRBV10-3 CATMTGEYTEAFF TGTGCCACCATGACAGGGGAATACACTGAAGCTTTCTTT
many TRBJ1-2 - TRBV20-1 CSASSGSLEYGYTF TGCAGTGCCAGCTCGGGGAGCCTTGAATATGGCTACACCTTC
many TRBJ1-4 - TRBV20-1 CSARDPAVNEKLFF TGCAGTGCTAGAGATCCAGCAGTTAATGAAAAACTGTTTTTT
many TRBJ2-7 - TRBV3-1 CASSAQQAYEQYF TGTGCCAGCAGCGCCCAACAGGCCTACGAGCAGTACTTC
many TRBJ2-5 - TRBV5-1 CASSFIGAGETQYF TGCGCCAGCAGCTTTATAGGGGCGGGGGAGACCCAGTACTTC
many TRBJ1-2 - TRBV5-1 CASSRGGQASFNYGYTF TGCGCCAGCAGCCGCGGTGGGCAGGCGTCTTTTAACTATGGCTACACCTTC
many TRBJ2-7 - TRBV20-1 CSARAPGNINYEQYF TGCAGTGCTAGAGCGCCCGGGAATATAAACTACGAGCAGTACTTC
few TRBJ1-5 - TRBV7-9 CASSLIDQPQNF TGTGCCAGCAGCTTAATCGATCAGCCCCAGAATTTT
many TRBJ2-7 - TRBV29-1 CSVVTLASYEQYF TGCAGCGTTGTCACCTTGGCCTCCTACGAGCAGTACTTC
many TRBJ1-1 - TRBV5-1 CASSLVRPNTEAFF TGCGCCAGCAGCTTGGTTAGGCCCAACACTGAAGCTTTCTTT
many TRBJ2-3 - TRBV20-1 CSASPAGQSTDTQYF TGCAGTGCTAGCCCCGCGGGACAAAGCACAGATACGCAGTATTTT
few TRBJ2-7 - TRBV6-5 CASRTGGEGYYEQYF TGTGCCAGCAGAACCGGAGGCGAAGGTTACTACGAGCAGTACTTC
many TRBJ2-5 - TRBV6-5 CASSNKRETQYF TGTGCCAGCAGCAACAAGAGGGAGACCCAGTACTTC
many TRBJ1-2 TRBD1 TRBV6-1 CASTLTGAVYGYTF TGTGCCAGCACCTTAACAGGGGCCGTCTATGGCTACACCTTC